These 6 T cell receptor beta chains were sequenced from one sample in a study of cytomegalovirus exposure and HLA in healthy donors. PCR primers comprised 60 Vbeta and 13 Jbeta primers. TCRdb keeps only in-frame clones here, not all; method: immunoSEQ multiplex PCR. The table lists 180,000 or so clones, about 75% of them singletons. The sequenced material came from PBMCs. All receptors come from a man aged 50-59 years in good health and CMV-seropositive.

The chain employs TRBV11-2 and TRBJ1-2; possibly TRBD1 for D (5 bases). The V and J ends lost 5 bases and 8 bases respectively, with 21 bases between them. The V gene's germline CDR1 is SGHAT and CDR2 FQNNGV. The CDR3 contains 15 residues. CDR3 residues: CASSSWGGTSGGYTF. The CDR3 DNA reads TGTGCCAGCAGCAGTTGGGGAGGGACTTCTGGAGGCTACACCTTC.

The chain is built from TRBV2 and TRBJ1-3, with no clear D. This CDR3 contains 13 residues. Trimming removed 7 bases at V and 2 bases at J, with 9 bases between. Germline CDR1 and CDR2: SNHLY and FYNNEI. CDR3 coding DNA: TGTGCCAGCATCATCCCAACTGGAAACACCATATATTTT. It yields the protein CASIIPTGNTIYF.

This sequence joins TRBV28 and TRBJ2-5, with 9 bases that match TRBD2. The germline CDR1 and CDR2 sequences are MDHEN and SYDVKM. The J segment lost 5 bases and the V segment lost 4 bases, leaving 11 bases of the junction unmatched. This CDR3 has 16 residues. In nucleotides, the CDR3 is TGTGCCAGCAGTTCCCTCCGGGGGAGCGGGGGGGAGACCCAGTACTTC. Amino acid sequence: CASSSLRGSGGETQYF.

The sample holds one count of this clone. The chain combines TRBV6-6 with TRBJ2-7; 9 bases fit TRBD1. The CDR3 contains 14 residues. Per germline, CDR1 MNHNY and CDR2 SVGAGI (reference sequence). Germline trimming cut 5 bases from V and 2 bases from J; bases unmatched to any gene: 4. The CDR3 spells CASSSTGGAYEQYF. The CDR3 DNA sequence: TGTGCCAGCAGTAGTACAGGGGGCGCCTACGAGCAGTACTTC.

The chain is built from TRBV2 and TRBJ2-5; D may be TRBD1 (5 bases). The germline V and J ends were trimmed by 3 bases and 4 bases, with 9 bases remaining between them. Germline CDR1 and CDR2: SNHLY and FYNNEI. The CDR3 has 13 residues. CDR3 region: CASSEARGETQYF. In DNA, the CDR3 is TGTGCCAGCAGTGAGGCTAGGGGAGAGACCCAGTACTTC.

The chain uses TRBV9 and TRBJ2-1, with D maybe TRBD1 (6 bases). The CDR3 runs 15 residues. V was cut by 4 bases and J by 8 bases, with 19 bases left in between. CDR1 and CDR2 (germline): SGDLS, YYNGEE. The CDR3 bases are TGTGCCAGCAGCCTCGCACAGGGTATATGGGATGAGCAGTTCTTC. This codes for CASSLAQGIWDEQFF.